This T cell receptor (beta chain) originates from a study of T-cell memory formation after mild COVID-19. Overall study findings and caveats: CD8+ contracting clones occupied EMRA, while CD4+ ones occupied mainly CM and EM.

CDR1 is MGHDK and CDR2 is SYGVNS in the germline V gene. Trimming left V 0 bases short and J 10 bases short, with 7 bases between. The CDR3 is made up of 12 amino acids. Constant-segment-primed 5'RACE gave TCR alpha and TCR beta cDNA libraries with sample barcodes and UMIs. TCRdb re-analysed the 5' RACE reads in MiXCR, keeping a single row per CDR3 protein. The data hold about 470,000 distinct CDR3 sequences, with around a quarter observed a single time. With regard to this clonotype: The target antigen is unknown.

This clonotype was sampled from an adult woman who had mild COVID-19 (a few samples of this study predate the infection). Cell type and time point are not known. The chain has TRBV25-1 and TRBJ2-1; no clear D gene. Sequencing used PBMCs or a T cell subset sorted from them (not recorded which). CDR3 DNA: TGTGCCAGCAGTGAATACGGAGTAGAGCAGTTCTTC. Translated: CASSEYGVEQFF. Combining the CDR3 with reference TRBV25-1 and TRBJ2-1 gives the whole variable domain EADIYQTPRYLVIGTGKKITLECSQTMGHDKMYWYQQDPGMELHLIHYSYGVNSTEKGDLSSESTVSRIRTEHFPLTLESARPSHTSQYLCASSEYGVEQFFGPGTRLTVL.